The rows below give T cell receptor beta chains drawn from one sample of a study of CD8 T cells in ankylosing spondylitis. TCRdb re-called the 5' RACE reads with MiXCR, one entry per CDR3 protein. This sample has about 800,000 distinct CDR3 sequences, with over 9.5% found just once. Material: blood, either unsorted or a sorted T cell fraction (not recorded which). Source of these receptors: a male donor with ankylosing spondylitis. Both conserved end residues are part of each CDR3. Each record gives: clone size, J gene, V gene, D gene, CDR3 DNA, CDR3 protein. The D gene is left open where the match is weak. Size values are once, few and many counts, or a class for expanded clones, and some rows have none.

>.|TRBJ1-1|TRBV20-1|.
TGCAGTGCTCCCCCCACCCGGACAGAAAGGCTTTGGGACACTGAAGCTTTCTTT
CSAPPTRTERLWDTEAFF
>.|TRBJ1-1|TRBV12-3/TRBV12-4|TRBD1
TGTGCCAGCAGCGACATAGGGGACAGGTCCACTGAAGCTTTCTTT
CASSDIGDRSTEAFF
>.|TRBJ2-1|TRBV7-2|.
TGTGCCAGCAGCTTAAAGTCCTATATGCACAATGAGCAGTTCTTC
CASSLKSYMHNEQFF
>.|TRBJ2-2|TRBV19|TRBD1
TGTGCCAGTACCCGTCGGGACAGGAACACCGGGGAGCTGTTTTTT
CASTRRDRNTGELFF
>many|TRBJ2-5|TRBV29-1|.
TGCAGCGTTGAAGGCGCGGCGGGCCCAACGGAGACCCAGTACTTC
CSVEGAAGPTETQYF
>.|TRBJ1-2|TRBV3-1|TRBD1
TGTGCCAGCAGCCACGGGGACAGGGCTAACTATGGCTACACCTTC
CASSHGDRANYGYTF
>.|TRBJ2-5|TRBV11-2|TRBD2
TGTGCCAGCAGCCCTTTCACGGGGGGGATTCAGAGGACCCAGTACTTC
CASSPFTGGIQRTQYF
>many|TRBJ2-7|TRBV29-1|TRBD2
TGCAGCGTTGAAGGCGGGAGCGACGAGCAGTACTTC
CSVEGGSDEQYF
>.|TRBJ2-2|TRBV12-3/TRBV12-4|.
TGTGCCAGCAGTTTTCTACTCTGGAACACCGGGGAGCTGTTTTTT
CASSFLLWNTGELFF
>once|TRBJ2-3|TRBV6-1|.
TGTGCCAGCAGTGATGAGGATCTTGTCGATACGCAGTATTTT
CASSDEDLVDTQYF
>.|TRBJ1-1|TRBV2|.
TGTGCCAGCAGTGGACTGATGAACACTGAAGCTTTCTTT
CASSGLMNTEAFF
>few|TRBJ2-4|TRBV28|.
TGTGCCAGCAGTTTATGGGCAGTCCAAAACATTCAGTACTTC
CASSLWAVQNIQYF
>many|TRBJ1-3|TRBV29-1|.
TGCAGCGTTGGACAGGATCGAAACACCATATATTTT
CSVGQDRNTIYF
>many|TRBJ2-5|TRBV29-1|TRBD2
TGCAGCGCCTTCGGAGCGGGAGGGTACCAAGAGACCCAGTACTTC
CSAFGAGGYQETQYF
>few|TRBJ2-1|TRBV7-2|TRBD1
TGTGCCAGCAGCTTAAGGACAGGGCACAATGAGCAGTTCTTC
CASSLRTGHNEQFF
>many|TRBJ2-2|TRBV12-3/TRBV12-4|.
TGTGCCAGCAGGGAGCAGGGCGGAACCGGGGAGCTGTTTTTT
CASREQGGTGELFF
>.|TRBJ2-7|TRBV7-8|TRBD2
TGTGCCAGCAGCTCTACCGGGACTAGCGGGAGGTACGAGCAGTACTTC
CASSSTGTSGRYEQYF
>.|TRBJ1-1|TRBV10-3|TRBD1
TGTGCCATCAGAAGAGACAGGGAAGGGCCCTGGGCTGAAGCTTTCTTT
CAIRRDREGPWAEAFF
>few|TRBJ2-7|TRBV7-2|.
TGTGCCAGCAGCTTAGCGACCCAGCGGGCCACCTACGAGCAGTACTTC
CASSLATQRATYEQYF
>.|TRBJ2-7|TRBV3-1|TRBD1
TGTGCCAGCAGCCAAGTAAGCAGACAGGGCTACGAGCAGTACTTC
CASSQVSRQGYEQYF
>few|TRBJ1-4|TRBV7-9|.
TGTGCCAGCAGCTTCCTACAGGGACCTAATGAAAAACTGTTTTTT
CASSFLQGPNEKLFF
>.|TRBJ1-1|TRBV5-1|.
TGCGCCAGCAGCTTGGAAGAACGTGCTGAAGCTTTCTTT
CASSLEERAEAFF
>.|TRBJ2-6|TRBV27|.
TGTGCCAGCAGTCCTACCCTGGGACGGCGCTCTGGGGCCGACGTCCTGACTTTC
CASSPTLGRRSGADVLTF
>.|TRBJ2-7|TRBV27|TRBD2
TGTGCCAGCACCCCCCGTCGGGCTAGCGGGGGAACCTACGAGCAGTACTTC
CASTPRRASGGTYEQYF
>once|TRBJ2-7|TRBV20-1|TRBD2
TGCTGTGCTAGAGATAAACGCTGGACTAGCTCCTACGAGCAGTACTTC
CCARDKRWTSSYEQYF
>.|TRBJ2-2|TRBV7-2|.
TGTGCCAGCAGCTTAAAACTAGCCACCGGGGAGCTGTTTTTT
CASSLKLATGELFF
>many|TRBJ2-5|TRBV27|.
TGTGCCAGCCGGGCCCGGGCGTACCAAGAGACCCAGTACTTC
CASRARAYQETQYF
>.|TRBJ2-3|TRBV20-1|.
TGCAGTGCTATGCAGGGGCCAGACACAGATACGCAGTATTTT
CSAMQGPDTDTQYF
>few|TRBJ2-2|TRBV5-1|.
TGCGCCAGCAGATACCGCGGGAACGCCAACACCGGGGAGCTGTTTTTT
CASRYRGNANTGELFF
>.|TRBJ2-1|TRBV28|.
TGTGCCAGCAGGACCCCTACCCGATCCTACAATGAGCAGTTCTTC
CASRTPTRSYNEQFF
>few|TRBJ2-7|TRBV5-1|.
TGCGCCAGCAGTATATTCGTGGGGGAGCAGTACTTC
CASSIFVGEQYF
>few|TRBJ2-2|TRBV11-2|.
TGTGCCAGCAGCTTTGGCTTCACCGGGGAGCTGTTTTTT
CASSFGFTGELFF
>many|TRBJ1-6|TRBV9|.
TGTGCCAGCAGCGCCCGGGACGGCGCATATAATTCACCCCTCCACTTT
CASSARDGAYNSPLHF
>many|TRBJ2-1|TRBV5-1|.
TGCGCCAGCAGCTTCGGGGGTAGCGGATACAATGAGCAGTTCTTC
CASSFGGSGYNEQFF
>few|TRBJ2-7|TRBV11-2|.
TGTGCCAGCAGCTTAAGCCCAGACGGCGAGCAGTACTTC
CASSLSPDGEQYF
>many|TRBJ2-3|TRBV5-1|.
TGCGCCAGCAGCTTGGGCTCCTACACAGATACGCAGTATTTT
CASSLGSYTDTQYF
>few|TRBJ1-4|TRBV4-2|.
TGTGCCAGCAGCCAAGAAACCCTGAGGGGTGAAAAACTGTTTTTT
CASSQETLRGEKLFF
>few|TRBJ2-7|TRBV20-1|.
TGCAGTGCTTCACAGGTATCCTACGAGCAGTACTTC
CSASQVSYEQYF
>.|TRBJ2-1|TRBV7-8|.
TGTGCCAGCAGCTTACGACGGGTATATGGGGATGAGCAGTTCTTC
CASSLRRVYGDEQFF
>few|TRBJ2-7|TRBV7-6|.
TGTGCCAGCAGCCCCTTAGGCAGACGCCCCTACGAGCAGTACTTC
CASSPLGRRPYEQYF
>few|TRBJ2-1|TRBV4-3|TRBD2
TGCGCCAGCAGCCAAGTTAGGGGACTAGCGGGTCGCTCCTACAATGAGCAGTTCTTC
CASSQVRGLAGRSYNEQFF
>many|TRBJ2-7|TRBV20-1|TRBD1
TGCAGTGCTCGGGACAGGGGAACCTACGAGCAGTACTTC
CSARDRGTYEQYF
>.|TRBJ2-2|TRBV2|.
TGTGCCAGCAGTGAAGCGTGGGCGAACACCGGGGAGCTGTTTTTT
CASSEAWANTGELFF
>few|TRBJ1-1|TRBV6-2/TRBV6-3|TRBD1
TGTGCCAGCAGCCATTGGACAGGGTATGGGGTTACTGAAGCTTTCTTT
CASSHWTGYGVTEAFF
>.|TRBJ1-2|TRBV18|TRBD1
TGTGCCAGCTCACCACCTGACAGGGCGGCTGGCTACACCTTC
CASSPPDRAAGYTF
>few|TRBJ1-5|TRBV6-4|.
TGTGCCAGCAGTGAAGAAGGAGGGAATCAGCCCCAGCATTTT
CASSEEGGNQPQHF